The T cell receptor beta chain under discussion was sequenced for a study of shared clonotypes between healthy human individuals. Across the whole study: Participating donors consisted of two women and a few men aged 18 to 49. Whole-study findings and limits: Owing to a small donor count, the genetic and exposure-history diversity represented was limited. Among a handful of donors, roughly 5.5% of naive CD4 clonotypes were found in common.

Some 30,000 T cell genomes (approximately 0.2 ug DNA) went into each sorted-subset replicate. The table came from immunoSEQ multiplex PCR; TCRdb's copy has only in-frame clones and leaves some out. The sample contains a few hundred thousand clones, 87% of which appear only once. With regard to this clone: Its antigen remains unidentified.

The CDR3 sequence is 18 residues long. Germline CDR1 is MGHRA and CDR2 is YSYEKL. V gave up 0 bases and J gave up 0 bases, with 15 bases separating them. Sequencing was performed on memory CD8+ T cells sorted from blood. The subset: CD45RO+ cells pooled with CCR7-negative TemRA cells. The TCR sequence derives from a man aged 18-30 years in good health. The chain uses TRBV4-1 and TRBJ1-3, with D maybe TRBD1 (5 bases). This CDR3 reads CASSQEIPGTISGNTIYF. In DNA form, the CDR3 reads TGCGCCAGCAGCCAAGAAATTCCGGGGACTATCTCTGGAAACACCATATATTTT.